This passage covers 22 T cell receptor beta chains from one sample sequenced in a study of blood T cell repertoires in COVID-19. Some clones are missing from TCRdb's copy, which holds only in-frame ones; the method was immunoSEQ multiplex PCR. The sample lists 45,000 to 55,000 clones, 86% occurring once. Specimen: peripheral blood. These receptor sequences come from a human donor in a cohort sampled during active COVID-19.

The rearrangement uses TRBV7-9 and TRBJ2-3; D gene ambiguous. V lost 1 base, J lost 1 base, and 6 bases lay in between. CDR3 length equals 14 residues. Germline CDR1 SEHNR, CDR2 FQNEAQ (reference sequence). CDR3 protein: CASSLDTGTDTQYF. The CDR3 nucleotides are TGTGCCAGCAGCTTAGATACTGGCACAGATACGCAGTATTTT.

In this sample, this clone turned up a few times. V is TRBV4-1 and J is TRBJ1-5; 9 nucleotides align to TRBD1. The trim removed 0 bases at V and 7 bases at J, leaving 7 bases unmatched. The CDR3 has 16 amino acids. The germline V gene encodes CDR1 MGHRA and CDR2 YSYEKL. In nucleotides, the CDR3 is TGCGCCAGCAGCCAAGATGGGACAGGGTGGAACCAGCCCCAGCATTTT. This translates into CASSQDGTGWNQPQHF.

The chain carries TRBV7-9 and TRBJ2-2, with TRBD2 matching over 7 bases. Trimming removed 3 bases from V and 4 bases from J; junction bases left unmatched: 8. The V gene's germline CDR1 is SEHNR and CDR2 FQNEAQ (reference sequence). CDR3 length: 16 amino acids. This CDR3 is CASSFRGSISTGELFF. CDR3 DNA sequence: TGTGCCAGCAGCTTCCGCGGGAGTATAAGCACCGGGGAGCTGTTTTTT.

The chain couples TRBV10-3 to TRBJ2-2; 10 bases match TRBD1. The CDR3 is 14 residues long. The trim removed 6 bases at V and 7 bases at J, leaving 5 bases unmatched. Germline V gene lookup returns CDR1 ENHRY and CDR2 SYGVKD. CDR3 protein: CAISPGTGDGELFF. The CDR3 DNA follows: TGTGCCATCAGCCCCGGGACAGGGGACGGGGAGCTGTTTTTT.

V gene TRBV24-1 combines with J gene TRBJ1-5; 7 nucleotides line up with TRBD1. The CDR3 totals 17 residues. In germline, CDR1 is KGHDR, CDR2 SFDVKD. With 3 bases clipped from V and 5 bases from J, the junction kept 12 bases outside the gene matches. The chain's CDR3 is CATSDPRTGPGDQPQHF. Written as DNA, the CDR3 is TGTGCCACCAGTGATCCCCGGACAGGACCCGGCGATCAGCCCCAGCATTTT.

The chain joins TRBV6-5 to TRBJ1-1; D gene uncertain. The germline CDR1 and CDR2 sequences are MNHEY and SVGAGI. V lost 0 bases, J lost 0 bases, and 8 bases lay in between. CDR3 size: 15 residues. The CDR3 DNA reads TGTGCCAGCAGTTACTCTTGGGCTATGAACACTGAAGCTTTCTTT. It yields the protein CASSYSWAMNTEAFF.

The chain is built from TRBV14 and TRBJ1-1, with 8 bases matching TRBD1. CDR3 length: 13 residues. CDR1 is SGHDN, CDR2 FVKESK, per germline. V trimming: 8 bases; J trimming: 2 bases; junction bases outside the gene matches: 4. The chain's CDR3 is CASAGQVNTEAFF. The CDR3 DNA reads as TGTGCCAGCGCGGGACAGGTAAACACTGAAGCTTTCTTT.

The DNA of the CDR3 is TGTGCCAGCAGCCCGGGGGGGGCCATGAACACTGAAGCTTTCTTT. It encodes CASSPGGAMNTEAFF. V gene TRBV13 combines with J gene TRBJ1-1; D might be TRBD1 (6 bases). Trimming removed 5 bases at V and 0 bases at J, with 13 bases between. Germline loops: CDR1 PRHDT, CDR2 FYEKMQ (reference sequence). CDR3 length: 15 residues.

The CDR3 reads CAITPGQGSGANVLTF. The DNA for the CDR3 is TGTGCCATCACTCCCGGACAGGGGTCTGGGGCCAACGTCCTGACTTTC. This rearrangement joins TRBV10-3 to TRBJ2-6; TRBD1 matches at 9 bases. V shed 7 bases and J 1 base; nucleotides not matched to a gene: 5. The CDR3 totals 16 residues. The germline V gene has CDR1 ENHRY and CDR2 SYGVKD.

The chain employs TRBV5-1 and TRBJ1-5; 8 bases are shared with TRBD1. This CDR3 is 15 amino acids long. V was clipped by 0 bases and J by 4 bases; unmatched bases: 3. From germline, CDR1 is SGHRS and CDR2 YFSETQ. The CDR3 reads CASSLGQGMNQPQHF. The CDR3 region has the DNA TGCGCCAGCAGCTTGGGACAGGGGATGAATCAGCCCCAGCATTTT.

V usage is TRBV27 and J usage is TRBJ1-3; D not resolved. The CDR3 sequence is 16 residues long. Germline lookup yields CDR1 MNHEY and CDR2 SMNVEV (reference sequence). V lost 6 bases and J lost 0, with 15 bases in between. For the CDR3, the DNA is TGTGCCAGCAGCGATCCTGCGGCGGGCTCTGGAAACACCATATATTTT. It specifies CASSDPAAGSGNTIYF.

This chain connects TRBV9 to TRBJ1-3; D unclear. Trimming removed 4 bases from V and 1 base from J, with 3 bases in between. The CDR3 sequence is 12 residues long. CDR1 and CDR2 from the germline V gene are SGDLS and YYNGEE. The DNA of the CDR3 is TGTGCCAGCAGCCGGTCTGGAAACACCATATATTTT. Translated, it gives CASSRSGNTIYF.

This chain uses TRBV28 with TRBJ2-2; D perhaps matches TRBD1 (6 bases). The V end was cut by 6 bases, the J end by 5 bases, with 16 bases between. The CDR3 loop spans 15 amino acids. Germline V gives CDR1 MDHEN, CDR2 SYDVKM. The CDR3 bases are TGTGCCAGCAGCACACAGGGACGGGGAACCGGGGAGCTGTTTTTT. It translates to CASSTQGRGTGELFF.

The chain links TRBV6-2 or TRBV6-3 to TRBJ2-1, with TRBD2 matching over 9 bases. The germline V gene encodes CDR1 MNHEY and CDR2 SVGEGT. The length of the CDR3 is 15 residues. V lost 6 bases, J lost 1 base, and 4 bases stayed unmatched. This CDR3 reads CASSLAGSSYNEQFF. The CDR3 DNA is TGTGCCAGCAGCCTAGCGGGAAGTTCCTACAATGAGCAGTTCTTC.

The chain uses TRBV5-1 and TRBJ2-5, with 7 bases fitting TRBD2. Germline V gives CDR1 SGHRS, CDR2 YFSETQ. V lost 3 bases and J lost 3; bases outside the gene matches: 2. The CDR3 runs to 13 residues. Written as DNA, the CDR3 is TGCGCCAGCAGCTCTGGGGGGGAAGAGACCCAGTACTTC. This codes for CASSSGGEETQYF.

J is TRBJ2-4 and V is TRBV9; 7 nucleotides match TRBD1. CDR1 is SGDLS, CDR2 YYNGEE, per germline. Trimming took 4 bases from V and 1 from J; bases not matched to a gene: 8. This CDR3 comprises 16 residues. The CDR3 sequence: CASSPGQVLAKNIQYF. CDR3 nucleotides: TGTGCCAGCAGCCCCGGACAGGTTTTGGCCAAAAACATTCAGTACTTC.

This sequence joins TRBV28 and TRBJ2-7, with 7 bases matching TRBD1. Trimming took 6 bases from V and 6 from J; bases not matched to a gene: 5. This CDR3 is built from 12 residues. The germline V gene encodes CDR1 MDHEN and CDR2 SYDVKM. Here the CDR3 DNA reads TGTGCCAGCAGCCAGACAGGGTCCGAGCAGTACTTC. It codes for CASSQTGSEQYF. The full variable domain, rest sourced from reference TRBV28 and TRBJ2-7, is DVKVTQSSRYLVKRTGEKVFLECVQDMDHENMFWYRQDPGLGLRLIYFSYDVKMKEKGDIPEGYSVSREKKERFSLILESASTNQTSMYLCASSQTGSEQYFGPGTRLTVT.

The J gene is TRBJ1-2, the V gene TRBV6-5; TRBD1 agrees at 7 bases. The CDR3 consists of 12 residues. The V gene's germline CDR1 is MNHEY and CDR2 SVGAGI. V trimming: 10 bases; J trimming: 4 bases; junction bases outside the gene matches: 6. The CDR3 DNA follows: TGTGCCACTTCGACAGGGATCTATGGCTACACCTTC. Protein product: CATSTGIYGYTF.

This chain links TRBV5-6 with TRBJ1-5; possibly TRBD1 for D (6 bases). This CDR3 region has 16 residues. V was trimmed by 4 bases and J by 1 base, leaving 15 bases between them. The germline V gene has CDR1 SGHDT and CDR2 YYEEEE. The CDR3 DNA is TGTGCCAGCAGCCCTTGGGGGGGGCTCAGCAATCAGCCCCAGCATTTT. Residues: CASSPWGGLSNQPQHF.

This clone has just a few counts. V gene TRBV10-3 combines with J gene TRBJ2-2; D is ambiguous. CDR1 is ENHRY, CDR2 SYGVKD, per germline. The CDR3 consists of 16 residues. V was pared by 0 bases and J by 0 bases, with 8 bases between. As DNA, the CDR3 is TGTGCCATCAGTGAGTCCGACAAAACGAACACCGGGGAGCTGTTTTTT. Translating gives CAISESDKTNTGELFF.

This rearrangement joins TRBV10-3 to TRBJ2-1; TRBD2 aligns across 9 bases. V gave up 8 bases and J gave up 2 bases; unmatched junction bases: 4. Germline assignment: CDR1 ENHRY and CDR2 SYGVKD. The CDR3 sequence is 14 residues long. CDR3 amino acids: CAIRASGAYNEQFF. In DNA, the CDR3 is TGTGCCATCCGGGCTAGCGGGGCCTACAATGAGCAGTTCTTC.

This clone was detected many times. The chain recombines TRBV5-1 with TRBJ2-2, with TRBD1 as a possible D gene (6 bases). Germline V gene sequence: CDR1 SGHRS, CDR2 YFSETQ. V lost 4 bases and J 1 base, leaving 11 bases between the germline ends. The CDR3 is 15 amino acids. In nucleotides, the CDR3 is TGCGCCAGCAGCGGGGACATCCTGAACACCGGGGAGCTGTTTTTT. This codes for CASSGDILNTGELFF.